The next 16 T cell receptor beta chains were all read from a single sample in a study of T cells after yellow fever vaccination. TCRdb re-called the 5' RACE reads with MiXCR, one entry per CDR3 protein. The sample yields a few hundred thousand distinct CDR3 sequences, around 7% seen once. Sequenced here: PBMCs, sampled 35 to 50 days after the first yellow fever vaccination. All receptors come from a man aged 18 to 29 who received the YFV17D yellow fever vaccine.

There are a few counts of this clonotype. The V and J genes are TRBV18 and TRBJ2-3; tentatively, D is TRBD1 or TRBD2 (5 bases each). Looked up from germline, CDR1 is KGHSH and CDR2 is LQKENI. The CDR3 length is 16 residues. V was trimmed by 3 bases and J by 3 bases, leaving 16 bases between them. The CDR3 nucleotides are TGTGCCAGCTCACCCGAGGGTGCAGGGTGGACAGATACGCAGTATTTT. Translating it yields CASSPEGAGWTDTQYF.

This clonotype was observed a few times. The V call is TRBV5-6, the J call TRBJ1-4, with TRBD1 as a possible D gene (6 bases). The CDR3 sequence is 15 residues long. Per germline, CDR1 SGHDT and CDR2 YYEEEE. Trimming stripped 4 bases from V and 1 base from J, with 11 bases between. The CDR3 spells CASSANRVTNEKLFF. Here the CDR3 DNA reads TGTGCCAGCAGCGCCAACAGGGTAACTAATGAAAAACTGTTTTTT.

The chain joins TRBV5-4 to TRBJ2-1, with TRBD2 matching 12 bases. This CDR3 contains 15 residues. Trimming cost V 4 bases and J 10 bases; bases outside gene matches: 9. Per germline, CDR1 SGHNT and CDR2 YYREEE (reference sequence). The CDR3 DNA is TGTGCCAGCAGCGGGACTAGCGGGCTCACGGGCGAGCAGTTCTTC. This translates into CASSGTSGLTGEQFF.

This rearrangement joins TRBV24-1 to TRBJ2-3; 7 bases line up with TRBD2. Per the germline V gene, CDR1 is KGHDR and CDR2 is SFDVKD. The V and J ends lost 1 base and 4 bases, in that order; junction bases with no gene match: 10. CDR3 size: 17 residues. CDR3 in amino acids: CATSDFEIGLGADTQYF. CDR3 sequence (DNA): TGTGCCACCAGTGATTTCGAGATAGGACTAGGAGCAGATACGCAGTATTTT.

This clonotype was detected only a few times. Relative to the germline gene, one junction end is altered; a read error may explain this. This chain connects TRBV10-3 to TRBJ1-6; D might be TRBD1 (6 bases). The germline V gene encodes CDR1 ENHRY and CDR2 SYGVKD. CDR3 size: 17 residues. Written as DNA, the CDR3 is TGTGCCTTCAGTGACTCAGGGGCCAGCTCCTATAATTCACCCCTCCACTTT. This codes for CAFSDSGASSYNSPLHF.

The J gene is TRBJ1-1, the V gene TRBV5-1; D unclear. V lost 3 bases to trimming and J lost 6 bases, with 15 bases between them. CDR3 size: 14 residues. In germline, CDR1 is SGHRS, CDR2 YFSETQ. The CDR3 here is CASSSGWSDSEAFF. The CDR3 DNA reads as TGCGCCAGCAGCTCTGGTTGGAGTGATTCTGAAGCTTTCTTT.

This chain joins TRBV12-3 or TRBV12-4 and TRBJ2-5; D gene ambiguous. V gave up 3 bases and J gave up 2 bases, with 13 bases separating them. The CDR3 covers 15 residues. The CDR3, as DNA: TGTGCCAGCAGTTTGGGTGTGGGCCCACAAGAGACCCAGTACTTC. Amino acid sequence: CASSLGVGPQETQYF.

This clonotype has at least ten counts. The chain carries TRBV7-2 and TRBJ1-1, with a possible D match to TRBD1 (5 bases). V was trimmed by 1 base and J by 8 bases, leaving 11 bases between them. Germline V gene data show CDR1 as SGHTA and CDR2 as FQGNSA. The length of the CDR3 is 13 residues. CDR3 sequence: CASSLGQGTEAFF. The CDR3 region has the DNA TGTGCCAGCAGCTTAGGCCAAGGGACGGAAGCTTTCTTT.

The rearrangement uses TRBV9 and TRBJ1-1; D is undetermined. V was cut by 3 bases and J by 2 bases, with 14 bases left in between. Germline values: CDR1 SGDLS, CDR2 YYNGEE. The CDR3 runs 15 residues. The CDR3 DNA reads TGTGCCAGCAGCGCTTTCCTAGAGGGTAACACTGAAGCTTTCTTT. Encoded protein: CASSAFLEGNTEAFF.

V and J are TRBV14 and TRBJ2-2; a possible D gene is TRBD1 (5 bases). The germline V gene encodes CDR1 SGHDN and CDR2 FVKESK. Trimming pared 4 bases from V and 5 bases from J, leaving 14 bases between. CDR3 size: 15 residues. CDR3 region: CASSRLGARTGELFF. DNA for the CDR3: TGTGCCAGCAGCCGATTAGGGGCACGTACCGGGGAGCTGTTTTTT.

This clonotype was seen at least ten times. The chain links TRBV15 to TRBJ1-1; no firm D call. The V gene lost 1 base and the J gene lost 2 bases, with 5 bases spanning the gap. This CDR3 contains 13 residues. Germline CDR1 is LNHNV and CDR2 is YYDKDF (reference sequence). Here the CDR3 DNA reads TGTGCCACCAGCAGAGGAGAAAACACTGAAGCTTTCTTT. Translating it yields CATSRGENTEAFF.

The chain links TRBV5-6 to TRBJ1-6; D call uncertain. Trimming pared 2 bases from V and 9 bases from J, leaving 15 bases between. The CDR3 consists of 15 residues. Germline CDR1 is SGHDT and CDR2 is YYEEEE. The CDR3 protein is CASSLPGLGSSPLHF. DNA for the CDR3: TGTGCCAGCAGCTTACCCGGTCTGGGTAGTTCACCCCTCCACTTT.

This clonotype showed up just a few times. A junction end diverges from the germline sequence, so it may reflect a read error. The CDR3, as DNA: TGTGCCTCCAGAACGGAGGGGTCGTCGTACACTGAAGCTTTCTTT. Translation gives CASRTEGSSYTEAFF. The chain employs TRBV24-1 and TRBJ1-1, with D possibly being TRBD1 (5 bases). The CDR3 loop spans 15 amino acids. Germline V gives CDR1 KGHDR, CDR2 SFDVKD.

This clonotype was observed a handful of times. V is TRBV20-1 and J is TRBJ2-2; 7 bases match TRBD1. The CDR3 has 14 residues. CDR1 is DFQATT and CDR2 is SNEGSKA in the germline V gene (reference sequence). Germline trimming cut 6 bases from V and 2 bases from J; bases unmatched to any gene: 6. The CDR3 region is CSALGQINTGELFF. The CDR3 region has the DNA TGCAGTGCCCTGGGACAGATCAACACCGGGGAGCTGTTTTTT.

This clonotype was observed many times. The V gene is TRBV6-5, the J gene TRBJ1-1; D is possibly TRBD1 (6 bases). This CDR3 spans 12 amino acids. The germline gives CDR1 MNHEY, CDR2 SVGAGI. The germline V and J ends were trimmed by 7 bases and 4 bases, with 10 bases remaining between them. The CDR3 DNA sequence: TGTGCCAGCATTGGGGGCACCACTGAAGCTTTCTTT. This sequence encodes CASIGGTTEAFF.

Note on this clonotype: It may be a read error: a sequence one base away is much more abundant. The chain couples TRBV27 to TRBJ1-5; D gene uncertain. The CDR3 length is 13 residues. Germline CDR1 reads MNHEY; CDR2 reads SMNVEV (reference sequence). CDR3 sequence: CASGLNSYQPQHF. CDR3 in DNA: TGTGCCAGCGGTTTAAACAGTTATCAGCCCCAGCATTTT.